A selection of T cell receptor beta chains follows, all from one sample in a study of blood T cells in healthy people across ages. TCRdb re-analysed the 5' RACE reads in MiXCR, keeping a single row per CDR3 protein. The table lists some 750,000 distinct CDR3 sequences, about a fifth of them singletons. Sample: blood. The receptors were sampled from a man in his 70s in good health. Each CDR3 is given with its conserved first and last residue. A D gene is named only where the DNA matches it firmly. Not every row has a clone size; where given, it reads once, few, many or a size class.

v_gene	d_gene	j_gene	abundance	CDR3aa	CDR3nt
TRBV7-8	TRBD2	TRBJ2-1	NA	CASSLRNSGGGQFF	TGTGCCAGCAGCCTCCGTAACAGCGGGGGTGGGCAGTTCTTC
TRBV28	NA	TRBJ2-7	NA	CASYHPHNYEQYF	TGTGCCAGCTACCACCCTCACAACTACGAGCAGTACTTC
TRBV29-1	NA	TRBJ1-1	few	CSVEVGGLAFF	TGCAGCGTTGAAGTTGGCGGGTTAGCTTTCTTT
TRBV19	TRBD2	TRBJ2-2	NA	CASKELAGLNTGELFF	TGTGCCAGTAAGGAGCTAGCGGGATTGAACACCGGGGAGCTGTTTTTT
TRBV15	NA	TRBJ2-7	NA	CATSRGFGGPFSYEQYF	TGTGCCACCAGCAGAGGCTTCGGGGGCCCTTTTTCCTACGAGCAGTACTTC
TRBV12-3/TRBV12-4	NA	TRBJ1-3	NA	CASTGSVGIGNTIYF	TGTGCCAGCACTGGGAGTGTAGGGATTGGAAACACCATATATTTT
TRBV9	NA	TRBJ1-4	few	CASSVGQFNYNEKLFF	TGTGCCAGCAGCGTAGGCCAGTTTAATTATAATGAAAAACTGTTTTTT
TRBV5-1	NA	TRBJ2-7	few	CASRRQEGSSYEQYF	TGCGCCAGCCGCCGACAGGAGGGAAGCTCCTACGAGCAGTACTTC
TRBV3-1	NA	TRBJ1-1	NA	CASSQDWGLLGTEAFF	TGTGCCAGCAGCCAAGATTGGGGCCTTCTCGGCACTGAAGCTTTCTTT
TRBV28	NA	TRBJ1-2	NA	CASSLFRRAELYGYTF	TGTGCCAGCAGTTTATTTCGGAGGGCGGAGTTGTATGGCTACACCTTC
TRBV15	TRBD1	TRBJ1-3	few	CATSTSTRGWTGNTIYF	TGTGCCACCAGCACTTCGACCAGGGGGTGGACTGGAAACACCATATATTTT
TRBV10-1	NA	TRBJ2-1	few	CATSDTYNEQFF	TGCGCCACTTCGGACACATACAATGAGCAGTTCTTC
TRBV5-1	TRBD1	TRBJ1-4	NA	CASSGDSEKLFF	TGCGCCAGCAGCGGGGACAGCGAAAAACTGTTTTTT
TRBV5-1	NA	TRBJ2-1	NA	CASSPWGSASYNEQFF	TGCGCCAGCAGCCCTTGGGGGTCAGCCTCCTACAATGAGCAGTTCTTC
TRBV4-3	NA	TRBJ1-1	few	CASSHDHITEAFF	TGCGCCAGCAGCCACGATCATATCACTGAAGCTTTCTTT
TRBV11-2	NA	TRBJ2-7	NA	CASSWVPLSYEQYF	TGTGCCAGCAGTTGGGTGCCCCTTTCCTACGAGCAGTACTTC
TRBV18	TRBD2	TRBJ2-1	NA	CASSVPPHSGGVEQFF	TGTGCCAGCTCCGTCCCACCCCACAGCGGGGGGGTTGAGCAGTTCTTC
TRBV29-1	TRBD2	TRBJ2-5	many	CSVEGGAGGLQETQYF	TGCAGCGTTGAAGGGGGAGCGGGAGGGCTCCAAGAGACCCAGTACTTC
TRBV6-1	NA	TRBJ2-6	NA	CASTLRGLAGANVLTF	TGTGCCAGCACCCTCAGGGGTCTAGCTGGGGCCAACGTCCTGACTTTC
TRBV18	TRBD1	TRBJ2-1	once	CASSQGAQIPQNEQFF	TGTGCCAGCTCACAGGGGGCCCAAATCCCCCAGAATGAGCAGTTCTTC
TRBV6-6	NA	TRBJ2-5	NA	CAGSYPGDAETQYF	TGTGCCGGCAGTTACCCCGGTGACGCAGAGACCCAGTACTTC
TRBV10-3	NA	TRBJ2-1	NA	CAIRGGLSNEQFF	TGTGCCATCAGGGGTGGACTTTCGAATGAGCAGTTCTTC
TRBV6-5	NA	TRBJ1-2	NA	CASGKEASANYGYTF	TGTGCCAGCGGAAAGGAGGCCTCAGCTAACTATGGCTACACCTTC
TRBV29-1	NA	TRBJ1-5	few	CSVTTRDGQHQPQHF	TGCAGCGTGACTACCCGGGACGGTCAGCATCAGCCCCAGCATTTT
TRBV11-2	NA	TRBJ1-1	few	CASSTTQALNTEAFF	TGTGCCAGCAGCACGACACAGGCCCTGAACACTGAAGCTTTCTTT
TRBV5-1	NA	TRBJ2-1	NA	CASSLRQNSYNEQLF	TGCGCCAGCAGCTTGAGACAAAACTCCTACAATGAGCAGCTCTTC
TRBV30	TRBD2	TRBJ2-1	NA	CACQRDDEQFF	TGTGCCTGTCAGCGGGACGATGAGCAGTTCTTC
TRBV29-1	NA	TRBJ1-2	few	CSVGEHYGYTF	TGCAGCGTTGGGGAACACTATGGCTACACCTTC